This TCR beta chain was documented in a study of T cell responses to AZD1222 COVID-19 vaccine. Measured with immunoSEQ multiplex PCR; TCRdb has only the in-frame clones, and not every one. This sample yields about 140,000 clones, of which about 92% are seen a single time; around 5.4% belongs to the top ten. With 4 bases clipped from V and 6 bases from J, the junction kept 28 bases outside the gene matches. The length of the CDR3 is 21 residues. Germline CDR1 and CDR2: MGHRA and YSYEKL. The source of this sequence is an adult in good health. The input for sequencing was peripheral blood, taken on day 0 of AZD1222 vaccination. This chain joins TRBV4-1 and TRBJ2-7; 9 bases are shared with TRBD2. The CDR3 reads CASSRGRGEGLGTYFGGEQYF. CDR3 DNA sequence: TGCGCCAGCAGCCGCGGGAGGGGAGAAGGACTAGGGACGTACTTTGGAGGCGAGCAGTACTTC.